What follows are 9 T cell receptor beta chains derived from one specimen sequenced in a study of CD4 T cells in relation to SARS-CoV-2 and coronaviruses. These receptors are not linked to any known antigen. TCRdb keeps only in-frame clones here, not all; method: immunoSEQ multiplex PCR. The sample consists of roughly 23,000 clones, around four fifths of them appearing once. CD4+ T cells from unexposed donors were obtained before the COVID-19 pandemic (2011-2018). Isolation of CD4+ T cells took place after 10 days in culture. The specimen was CD4+ T cells from PBMCs, cultured in vitro. Receptors were obtained from a human donor in good health.

The chain recombines TRBV29-1 with TRBJ2-2, with unresolved D. CDR1 SQVTM and CDR2 ANQGSEA come from the germline V gene. V lost 3 bases to trimming and J lost 2 bases, with 7 bases between them. The CDR3 is 13 residues long. The CDR3 bases are TGCAGCGTTGATCAGAGTAACACCGGGGAGCTGTTTTTT. Its translation: CSVDQSNTGELFF.

This clone turned up a few times. V is TRBV24-1 and J is TRBJ1-3; D gene uncertain. Germline CDR1 and CDR2: KGHDR and SFDVKD. Trimming pared 7 bases from V and 2 bases from J, leaving 8 bases between. The CDR3 extends over 13 amino acids. The CDR3 sequence: CATSRSAGNTIYF. The CDR3 DNA sequence: TGTGCCACCAGCAGGAGTGCTGGAAACACCATATATTTT.

The CDR3 loop reads CASSTLQGGTEAFF. The CDR3 DNA is TGCGCCAGCAGCACGCTACAGGGGGGCACTGAAGCTTTCTTT. The genes are TRBV5-1 and TRBJ1-1; 8 nucleotides line up with TRBD1. The V and J ends lost 4 bases and 4 bases, in that order; junction bases with no gene match: 6. The CDR3 is made up of 14 amino acids. Germline V CDR1 and CDR2: SGHRS, YFSETQ.

This chain uses TRBV19 with TRBJ2-6; D possibly corresponds to TRBD1 (5 bases). Trimming cost V 3 bases and J 1 base, with 10 bases left between them. The CDR3 spans 16 residues. Germline V gene sequence: CDR1 LNHDA, CDR2 SQIVND (reference sequence). CDR3 loop: CASSIQGRSGANVLTF. CDR3 in DNA: TGTGCCAGTAGTATTCAGGGAAGGTCTGGGGCCAACGTCCTGACTTTC.

The V call is TRBV29-1, the J call TRBJ1-6; 9 bases match TRBD1. CDR1 is SQVTM and CDR2 is ANQGSEA in the germline V gene. CDR3 size: 15 residues. V shed 6 bases and J 9 bases; nucleotides not matched to a gene: 12. CDR3 sequence: CSVVTGQGFGSPLHF. CDR3 coding DNA: TGCAGCGTCGTAACCGGACAGGGGTTCGGTTCACCCCTCCACTTT.

The chain links TRBV5-1 to TRBJ1-1, with 7 bases aligning to TRBD1. The CDR3 totals 14 residues. Per germline, CDR1 SGHRS and CDR2 YFSETQ. V lost 4 bases to trimming and J lost 1 base; unmatched junction nucleotides: 4. CDR3 region: CASSTGQSNTEAFF. The CDR3 DNA follows: TGCGCCAGCAGCACGGGACAGTCGAACACTGAAGCTTTCTTT.

The chain has TRBV7-9 and TRBJ1-1, with D possibly matching TRBD1 (5 bases). With 2 bases removed from V and 11 bases from J, the gap between germline ends came to 12 bases. Germline V gene lookup returns CDR1 SEHNR and CDR2 FQNEAQ (reference sequence). The CDR3 sequence is 12 residues long. The CDR3 loop is CASSLLQGRAFF. The CDR3 DNA is TGTGCCAGCAGCTTATTGCAGGGACGTGCTTTCTTT.

The chain combines TRBV11-2 with TRBJ2-7; no definite D call. V gave up 5 bases and J gave up 3 bases, with 8 bases separating them. The length of the CDR3 is 12 residues. Per germline, CDR1 SGHAT and CDR2 FQNNGV. CDR3 DNA sequence: TGTGCCAGCAGCGTAAACGGCTACGAGCAGTACTTC. It encodes CASSVNGYEQYF.

The genes are TRBV27 and TRBJ2-3; D gene ambiguous. Trimming removed 0 bases at V and 5 bases at J, with 3 bases between. This CDR3 is built from 12 residues. CDR1 and CDR2 (germline): MNHEY, SMNVEV (reference sequence). The CDR3 bases are TGTGCCAGCAGTTTATCGCGAGATACGCAGTATTTT. This gives the protein CASSLSRDTQYF.